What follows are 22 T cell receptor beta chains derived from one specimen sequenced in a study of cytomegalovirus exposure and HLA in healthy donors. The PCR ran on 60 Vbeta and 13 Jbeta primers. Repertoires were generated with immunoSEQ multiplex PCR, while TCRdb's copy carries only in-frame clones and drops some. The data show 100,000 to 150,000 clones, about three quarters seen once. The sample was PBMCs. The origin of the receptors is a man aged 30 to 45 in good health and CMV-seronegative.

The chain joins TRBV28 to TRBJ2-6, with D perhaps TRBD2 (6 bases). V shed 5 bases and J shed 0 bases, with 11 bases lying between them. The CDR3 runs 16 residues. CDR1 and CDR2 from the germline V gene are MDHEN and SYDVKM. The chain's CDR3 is CASSIPGVSGANVLTF. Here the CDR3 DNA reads TGTGCCAGCAGTATTCCGGGGGTCTCTGGGGCCAACGTCCTGACTTTC.

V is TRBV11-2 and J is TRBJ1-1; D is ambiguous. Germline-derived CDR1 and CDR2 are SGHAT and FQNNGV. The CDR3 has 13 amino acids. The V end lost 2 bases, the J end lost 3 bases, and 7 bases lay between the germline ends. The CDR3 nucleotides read TGTGCCAGCAGCTTATTAGTACACACTGAAGCTTTCTTT. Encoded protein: CASSLLVHTEAFF.

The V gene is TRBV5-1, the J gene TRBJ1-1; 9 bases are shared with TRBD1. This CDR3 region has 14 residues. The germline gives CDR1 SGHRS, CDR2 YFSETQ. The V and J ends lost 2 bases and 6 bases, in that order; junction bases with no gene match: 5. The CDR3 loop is CASSLQGAGAEAFF. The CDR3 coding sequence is TGCGCCAGCAGCTTACAGGGGGCAGGGGCTGAAGCTTTCTTT. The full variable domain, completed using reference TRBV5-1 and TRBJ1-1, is KAGVTQTPRYLIKTRGQQVTLSCSPISGHRSVSWYQQTPGQGLQFLFEYFSETQRNKGNFPGRFSGRQFSNSRSEMNVSTLELGDSALYLCASSLQGAGAEAFFGQGTRLTVV.

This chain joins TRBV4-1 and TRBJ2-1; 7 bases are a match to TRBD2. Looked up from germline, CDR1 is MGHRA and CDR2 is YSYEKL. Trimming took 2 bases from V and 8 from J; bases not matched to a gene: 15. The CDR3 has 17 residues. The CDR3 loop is CASSQWGGETRIYEQFF. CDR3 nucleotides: TGCGCCAGCAGCCAATGGGGGGGTGAGACTAGGATTTATGAGCAGTTCTTC.

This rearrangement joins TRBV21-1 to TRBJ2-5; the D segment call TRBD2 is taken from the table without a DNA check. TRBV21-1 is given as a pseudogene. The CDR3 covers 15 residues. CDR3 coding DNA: TGTGCCAGCAGCTCTAACGGGACTAGTTTGGAGACCCAGTACTTC. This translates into CASSSNGTSLETQYF.

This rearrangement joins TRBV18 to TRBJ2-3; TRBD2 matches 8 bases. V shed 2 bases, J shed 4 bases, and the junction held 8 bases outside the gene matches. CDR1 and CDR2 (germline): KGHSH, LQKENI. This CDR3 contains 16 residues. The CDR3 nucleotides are TGTGCCAGCTCACCAGCGGGGGGCTTCGTGGCAGATACGCAGTATTTT. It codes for CASSPAGGFVADTQYF.

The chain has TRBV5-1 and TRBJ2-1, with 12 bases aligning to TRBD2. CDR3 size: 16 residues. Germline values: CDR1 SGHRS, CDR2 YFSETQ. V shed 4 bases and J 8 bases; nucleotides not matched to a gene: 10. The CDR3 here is CASSTGLAGLGDEQFF. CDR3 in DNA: TGCGCCAGCAGCACCGGACTAGCGGGGCTGGGGGATGAGCAGTTCTTC.

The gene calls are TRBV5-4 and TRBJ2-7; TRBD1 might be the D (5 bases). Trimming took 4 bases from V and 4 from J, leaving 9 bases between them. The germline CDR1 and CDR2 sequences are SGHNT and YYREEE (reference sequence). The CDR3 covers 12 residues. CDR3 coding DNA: TGTGCCAGCAGCCAGGACACGTACGAGCAGTACTTC. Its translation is CASSQDTYEQYF.

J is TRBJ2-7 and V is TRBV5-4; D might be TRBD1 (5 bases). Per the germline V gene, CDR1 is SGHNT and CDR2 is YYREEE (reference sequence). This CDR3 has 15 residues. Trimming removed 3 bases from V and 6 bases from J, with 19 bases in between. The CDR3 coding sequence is TGTGCCAGCAGCTCCCGAGGCAGGGCTTTGGGCGAGCAGTACTTC. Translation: CASSSRGRALGEQYF.

CDR3 loop: CASSRGLAGPDTQYF. CDR3 coding DNA: TGTGCCAGCAGCCGCGGACTAGCTGGGCCAGATACGCAGTATTTT. The chain couples TRBV6-5 to TRBJ2-3; 8 nucleotides line up with TRBD2. The length of the CDR3 is 15 residues. Per germline, CDR1 MNHEY and CDR2 SVGAGI. V shed 6 bases, J shed 4 bases, and the junction held 9 bases outside the gene matches.

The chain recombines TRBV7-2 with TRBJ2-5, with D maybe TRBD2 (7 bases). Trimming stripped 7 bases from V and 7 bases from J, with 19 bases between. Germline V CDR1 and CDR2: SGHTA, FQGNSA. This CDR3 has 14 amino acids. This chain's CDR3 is CASITGGHGGTQYF. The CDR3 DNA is TGTGCCAGCATAACCGGGGGGCATGGGGGGACCCAGTACTTC.

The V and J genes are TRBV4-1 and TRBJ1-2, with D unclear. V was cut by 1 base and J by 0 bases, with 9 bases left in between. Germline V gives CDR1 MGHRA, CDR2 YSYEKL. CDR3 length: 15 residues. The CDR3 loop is CASSQVQLSNYGYTF. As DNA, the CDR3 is TGCGCCAGCAGCCAAGTACAGCTATCTAACTATGGCTACACCTTC.

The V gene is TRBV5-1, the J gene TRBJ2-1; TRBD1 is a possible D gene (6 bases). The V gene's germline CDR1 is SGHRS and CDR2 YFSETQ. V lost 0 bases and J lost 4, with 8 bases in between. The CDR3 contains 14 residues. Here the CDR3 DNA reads TGCGCCAGCAGCTTGGGGGGGCTATACAATGAGCAGTTCTTC. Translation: CASSLGGLYNEQFF.

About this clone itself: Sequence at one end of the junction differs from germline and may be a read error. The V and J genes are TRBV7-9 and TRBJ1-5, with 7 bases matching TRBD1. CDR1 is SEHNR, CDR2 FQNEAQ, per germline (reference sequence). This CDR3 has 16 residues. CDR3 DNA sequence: TGTTCCAGCAGCTTAGGGGGGGCAGGGGGGAGTCAGCCCCAGCATTTT. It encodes CSSSLGGAGGSQPQHF.

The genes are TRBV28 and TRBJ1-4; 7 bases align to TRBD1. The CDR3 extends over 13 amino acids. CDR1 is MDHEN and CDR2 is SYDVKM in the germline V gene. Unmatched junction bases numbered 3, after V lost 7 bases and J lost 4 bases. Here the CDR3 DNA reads TGTGCCAGCATGGGACAGAATAATGAAAAACTGTTTTTT. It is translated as CASMGQNNEKLFF. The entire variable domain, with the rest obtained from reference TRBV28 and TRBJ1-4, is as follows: DVKVTQSSRYLVKRTGEKVFLECVQDMDHENMFWYRQDPGLGLRLIYFSYDVKMKEKGDIPEGYSVSREKKERFSLILESASTNQTSMYLCASMGQNNEKLFFGSGTQLSVL.

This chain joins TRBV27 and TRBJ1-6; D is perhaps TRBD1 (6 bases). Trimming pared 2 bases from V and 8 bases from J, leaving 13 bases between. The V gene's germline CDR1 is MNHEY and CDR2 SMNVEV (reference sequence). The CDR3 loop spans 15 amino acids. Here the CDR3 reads CASSLGAGADSPLHF. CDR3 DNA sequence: TGTGCCAGCAGTTTAGGGGCAGGGGCTGATTCACCCCTCCACTTT.

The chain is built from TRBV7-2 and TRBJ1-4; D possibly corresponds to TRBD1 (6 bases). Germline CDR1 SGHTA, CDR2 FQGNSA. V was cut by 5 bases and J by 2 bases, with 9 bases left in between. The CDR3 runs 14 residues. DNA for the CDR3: TGTGCCAGCAGCCCAGGGGCGACTAATGAAAAACTGTTTTTT. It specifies CASSPGATNEKLFF.

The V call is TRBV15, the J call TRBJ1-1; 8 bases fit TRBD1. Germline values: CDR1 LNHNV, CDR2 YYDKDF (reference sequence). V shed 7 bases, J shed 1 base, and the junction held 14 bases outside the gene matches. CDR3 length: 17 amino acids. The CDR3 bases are TGTGCCACCACCAAGGAGGGGACAGGATTGAGGAACACTGAAGCTTTCTTT. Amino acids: CATTKEGTGLRNTEAFF.

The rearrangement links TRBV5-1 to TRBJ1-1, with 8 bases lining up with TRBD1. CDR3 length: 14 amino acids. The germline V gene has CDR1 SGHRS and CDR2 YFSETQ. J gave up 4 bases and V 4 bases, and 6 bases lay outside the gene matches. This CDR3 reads CASSPDRASTEAFF. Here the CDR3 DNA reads TGCGCCAGCAGCCCGGACAGGGCTAGCACTGAAGCTTTCTTT.

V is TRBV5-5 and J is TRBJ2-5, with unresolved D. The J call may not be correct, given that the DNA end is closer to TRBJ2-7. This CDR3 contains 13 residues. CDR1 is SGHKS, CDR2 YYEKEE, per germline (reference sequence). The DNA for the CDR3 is TGTGCCAGCAGCTTGAATGCAGGCTACGAGCAGTACTTC. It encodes CASSLNAGYEQYF.

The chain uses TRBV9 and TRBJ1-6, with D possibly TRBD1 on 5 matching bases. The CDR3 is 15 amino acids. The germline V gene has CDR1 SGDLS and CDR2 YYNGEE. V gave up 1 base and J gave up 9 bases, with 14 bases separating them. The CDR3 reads CASSVRQTVSSPLHF. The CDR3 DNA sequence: TGTGCCAGCAGCGTACGACAGACTGTTAGTTCACCCCTCCACTTT.

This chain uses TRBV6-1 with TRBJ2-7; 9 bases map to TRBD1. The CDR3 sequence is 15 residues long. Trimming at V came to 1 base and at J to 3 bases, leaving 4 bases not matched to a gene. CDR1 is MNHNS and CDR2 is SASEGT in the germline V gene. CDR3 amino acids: CASSEVETGGYEQYF. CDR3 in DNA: TGTGCCAGCAGTGAAGTGGAGACAGGGGGCTACGAGCAGTACTTC.